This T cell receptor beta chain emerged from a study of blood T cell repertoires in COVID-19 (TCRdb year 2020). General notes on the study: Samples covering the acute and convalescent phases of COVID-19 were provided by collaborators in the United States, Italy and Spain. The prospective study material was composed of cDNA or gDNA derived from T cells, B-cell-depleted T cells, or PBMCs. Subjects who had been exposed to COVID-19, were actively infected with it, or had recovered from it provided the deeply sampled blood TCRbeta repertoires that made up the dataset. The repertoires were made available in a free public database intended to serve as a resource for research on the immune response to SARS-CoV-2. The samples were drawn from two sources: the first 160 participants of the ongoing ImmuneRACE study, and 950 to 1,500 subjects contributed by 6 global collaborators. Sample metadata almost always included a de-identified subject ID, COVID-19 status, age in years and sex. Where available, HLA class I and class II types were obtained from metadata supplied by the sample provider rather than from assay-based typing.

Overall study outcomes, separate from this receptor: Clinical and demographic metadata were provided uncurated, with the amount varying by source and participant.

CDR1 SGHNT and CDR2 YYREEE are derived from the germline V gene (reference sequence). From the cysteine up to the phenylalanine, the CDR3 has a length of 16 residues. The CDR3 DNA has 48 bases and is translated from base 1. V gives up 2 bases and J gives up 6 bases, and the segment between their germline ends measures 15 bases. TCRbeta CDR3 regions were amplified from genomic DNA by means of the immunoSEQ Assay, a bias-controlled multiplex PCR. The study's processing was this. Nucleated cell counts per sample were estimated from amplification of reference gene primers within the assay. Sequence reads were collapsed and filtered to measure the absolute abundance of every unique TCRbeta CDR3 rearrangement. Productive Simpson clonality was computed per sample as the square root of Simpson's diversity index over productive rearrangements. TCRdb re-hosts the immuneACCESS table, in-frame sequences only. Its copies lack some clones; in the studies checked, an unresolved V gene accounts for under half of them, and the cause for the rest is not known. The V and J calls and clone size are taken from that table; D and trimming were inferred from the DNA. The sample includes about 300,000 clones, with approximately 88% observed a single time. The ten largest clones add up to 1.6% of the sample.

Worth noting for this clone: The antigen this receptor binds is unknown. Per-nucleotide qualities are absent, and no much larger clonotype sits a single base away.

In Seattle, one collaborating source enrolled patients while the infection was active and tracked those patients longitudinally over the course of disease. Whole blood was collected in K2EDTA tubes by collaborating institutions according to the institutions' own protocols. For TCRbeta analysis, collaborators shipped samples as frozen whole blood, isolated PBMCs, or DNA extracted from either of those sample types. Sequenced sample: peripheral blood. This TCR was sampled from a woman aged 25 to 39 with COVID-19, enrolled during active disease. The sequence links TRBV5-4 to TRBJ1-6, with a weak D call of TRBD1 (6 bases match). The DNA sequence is TGTGCCAGCAGCTTCCTATCAGGGGCGGGTAATTCACCCCTCCACTTT. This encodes CASSFLSGAGNSPLHF.